The 25 T cell receptor beta chains reported below all come from one sample, sequenced in a study of circulating and synovial CD4+ cells in juvenile arthritis. Clones were read by immunoSEQ multiplex PCR, and TCRdb kept only the in-frame ones, dropping some. The sample lists around 32,000 clones, about 96% occurring once. The sample taken for sequencing was CD4+ T cells from blood. Receptors were obtained from a human donor with juvenile idiopathic arthritis.

The rearrangement joins TRBV7-2 to TRBJ1-2; the D gene is possibly TRBD1 (5 bases). This CDR3 comprises 14 residues. The ends were cut back, 0 bases at V and 8 bases at J, with 13 bases in the middle. Per germline, CDR1 SGHTA and CDR2 FQGNSA. CDR3 region: CASSLAPGIAGYTF. CDR3 nucleotide sequence: TGTGCCAGCAGCTTAGCCCCAGGGATTGCCGGCTACACCTTC.

This chain connects TRBV30 to TRBJ2-2; D is perhaps TRBD2 (5 bases). The CDR3 runs to 13 residues. V dropped 0 bases and J dropped 7 bases, with 9 bases sitting between them. Germline assignment: CDR1 GTSNPN and CDR2 SVGIG (reference sequence). This chain's CDR3 is CAWSVTGSGELFF. In DNA form, the CDR3 reads TGTGCCTGGAGTGTTACGGGGAGCGGGGAGCTGTTTTTT.

V usage is TRBV6-5 and J usage is TRBJ2-5; perhaps TRBD2 as D (6 bases). Deletions cut 6 bases from V and 9 bases from J, with 11 bases between. The length of the CDR3 is 11 residues. Per the germline V gene, CDR1 is MNHEY and CDR2 is SVGAGI. In nucleotides, the CDR3 is TGTGCCAGCAGCCGATCGGGAGCCCAGTACTTC. Its translation: CASSRSGAQYF.

The chain uses TRBV6-5 and TRBJ2-5; D unclear. The end of the DNA aligns better with TRBJ2-7, so the J call may be wrong. This CDR3 contains 14 residues. The germline gives CDR1 MNHEY, CDR2 SVGAGI. The CDR3 is CASSTRLRSYEQYF. The CDR3 region has the DNA TGTGCCAGCAGTACCCGACTGAGATCCTACGAGCAGTACTTC.

This chain links TRBV28 with TRBJ2-7; 8 nucleotides align to TRBD2. The ends lost 3 bases at V and 0 bases at J; junction bases unmatched: 1. The germline V gene has CDR1 MDHEN and CDR2 SYDVKM. There are 14 residues in the CDR3. CDR3 DNA sequence: TGTGCCAGCAGTTTCCTAGCGGGCTCCTACGAGCAGTACTTC. Its translation: CASSFLAGSYEQYF.

The V and J genes are TRBV29-1 and TRBJ2-3, with TRBD2 identical over 7 bases. Germline-derived CDR1 and CDR2 are SQVTM and ANQGSEA. The ends lost 4 bases at V and 1 base at J; junction bases unmatched: 5. The CDR3 consists of 14 residues. CDR3 in DNA: TGCAGCGTTGGGGGGGGGTCAGGCACAGATACGCAGTATTTT. As protein: CSVGGGSGTDTQYF.

The chain has TRBV5-1 and TRBJ2-5; 9 bases align to TRBD2. V trimming: 4 bases; J trimming: 0 bases; junction bases outside the gene matches: 7. Looked up from germline, CDR1 is SGHRS and CDR2 is YFSETQ. The CDR3 length is 16 residues. DNA for the CDR3: TGCGCCAGCAGCGACCTAGCGGGGTCGTACCAAGAGACCCAGTACTTC. Translation gives CASSDLAGSYQETQYF.

The V call is TRBV29-1, the J call TRBJ2-5; no firm D call. The germline gives CDR1 SQVTM, CDR2 ANQGSEA. Trimming left V 6 bases short and J 0 bases short, with 5 bases between. The CDR3 covers 11 residues. The CDR3 protein is CSVVHQETQYF. CDR3 bases: TGCAGCGTCGTCCACCAAGAGACCCAGTACTTC. Complete variable domain (other parts from reference TRBV29-1 and TRBJ2-5): SAVISQKPSRDICQRGTSLTIQCQVDSQVTMMFWYRQQPGQSLTLIATANQGSEATYESGFVIDKFPISRPNLTFSTLTVSNMSPEDSSIYLCSVVHQETQYFGPGTRLLVL.

CDR3 DNA: TGTGCCAGCAGCGTTAAGACAGGTTTTAATGAAAAACTGTTTTTT. This codes for CASSVKTGFNEKLFF. The chain has TRBV9 and TRBJ1-4; TRBD1 is a possible D gene (6 bases). Germline assignment: CDR1 SGDLS and CDR2 YYNGEE. V was shortened by 2 bases and J by 4 bases, with 12 bases between the two germline ends. The CDR3 loop spans 15 amino acids.

The genes are TRBV6-5 and TRBJ1-1, with D possibly TRBD1 on 6 matching bases. Germline V lookup: CDR1 MNHEY, CDR2 SVGAGI. The CDR3 length is 14 residues. V lost 4 bases and J lost 4, with 13 bases in between. This chain's CDR3 is CASSLTGMVTEAFF. The CDR3 DNA sequence: TGTGCCAGCAGTTTGACAGGAATGGTCACTGAAGCTTTCTTT.

The chain employs TRBV19 and TRBJ2-2, with 12 bases aligning to TRBD2. The germline gives CDR1 LNHDA, CDR2 SQIVND (reference sequence). The V gene end was trimmed by 5 bases and the J gene end by 6 bases; junction bases not matched to a gene: 4. The CDR3 runs to 15 residues. The CDR3 here is CASSGLAGGAGELFF. DNA of the CDR3: TGTGCCAGTAGTGGGCTAGCGGGAGGGGCCGGGGAGCTGTTTTTT.

The chain is built from TRBV7-2 and TRBJ2-1; D perhaps matches TRBD1 (6 bases). The CDR3 is made up of 15 amino acids. Germline CDR1 is SGHTA and CDR2 is FQGNSA. The V gene lost 1 base and the J gene lost 8 bases, with 15 bases spanning the gap. The CDR3, as DNA: TGTGCCAGCAGCTTAGGTACCCAGGGGCGGGATGAGCAGTTCTTC. As protein: CASSLGTQGRDEQFF.

This sequence joins TRBV19 and TRBJ2-3; 11 bases fit TRBD2. After removal of 1 base from V and 2 bases from J, the junction contained 2 bases not matched to a gene. CDR3 size: 16 residues. Germline CDR1 LNHDA, CDR2 SQIVND (reference sequence). CDR3 protein: CASSIGLAGTTDTQYF. The CDR3 region has the DNA TGTGCCAGTAGTATAGGACTAGCGGGGACCACAGATACGCAGTATTTT.

The V gene is TRBV7-9, the J gene TRBJ2-5; no reliable D call. Trimming cost V 0 bases and J 2 bases, with 7 bases left between them. CDR3 size: 14 residues. Germline CDR1 is SEHNR and CDR2 is FQNEAQ (reference sequence). The CDR3 spells CASSLALFQETQYF. The CDR3 bases are TGTGCCAGCAGCTTAGCGCTATTTCAAGAGACCCAGTACTTC. Combining the CDR3 with reference TRBV7-9 and TRBJ2-5 gives the whole variable domain DTGVSQNPRHKITKRGQNVTFRCDPISEHNRLYWYRQTLGQGPEFLTYFQNEAQLEKSRLLSDRFSAERPKGSFSTLEIQRTEQGDSAMYLCASSLALFQETQYFGPGTRLLVL.

The V call is TRBV6-1, the J call TRBJ2-7; 9 bases align to TRBD2. V lost 7 bases, J lost 2 bases, and 9 bases stayed unmatched. This CDR3 has 15 amino acids. Germline CDR1 reads MNHNS; CDR2 reads SASEGT. The CDR3 protein is CASTYSGSTAYEQYF. The DNA of the CDR3 is TGTGCCAGCACCTATAGCGGGAGCACGGCCTACGAGCAGTACTTC.

V gene TRBV7-3 combines with J gene TRBJ2-1, with TRBD2 matching 8 bases. V shed 6 bases, J shed 7 bases, and the junction held 5 bases outside the gene matches. The germline V gene encodes CDR1 SGHTA and CDR2 FQGTGA. CDR3 length equals 13 residues. CDR3 nucleotides: TGTGCCAGCAGGGGACTAGGGTTTAATGAGCAGTTCTTC. It codes for CASRGLGFNEQFF.

This rearrangement joins TRBV5-6 to TRBJ2-5; 9 bases line up with TRBD1. V lost 2 bases to trimming and J lost 2 bases; unmatched junction nucleotides: 4. This CDR3 has 15 residues. Germline V gene data show CDR1 as SGHDT and CDR2 as YYEEEE. This CDR3 reads CASSLLQGAQETQYF. The CDR3 bases are TGTGCCAGCAGCTTATTACAGGGGGCTCAAGAGACCCAGTACTTC.

CDR3 sequence: CASSLRLTGAQPQHF. As DNA, the CDR3 is TGTGCCAGCAGTTTAAGACTGACAGGGGCTCAGCCCCAGCATTTT. The chain employs TRBV28 and TRBJ1-5, with 8 bases fitting TRBD1. This CDR3 spans 15 amino acids. After removal of 2 bases from V and 6 bases from J, the junction contained 6 bases not matched to a gene. Per germline, CDR1 MDHEN and CDR2 SYDVKM.

For this clone: An end of the junction differs from the germline gene, which may be a read error. V gene TRBV27 combines with J gene TRBJ2-5; D is unresolved. CDR3 length equals 12 residues. CDR1 is MNHEY, CDR2 SMNVEV, per germline (reference sequence). The CDR3 nucleotides are TGTGCCAGCAGACAAAACCAAGAGGCCCAGTACTTC. The encoded protein is CASRQNQEAQYF.

The chain joins TRBV18 to TRBJ1-1, with 8 bases matching TRBD1. The CDR3 spans 14 residues. V was clipped by 4 bases and J by 4 bases; unmatched bases: 5. Germline V gene sequence: CDR1 KGHSH, CDR2 LQKENI. This CDR3 reads CASSLGQGPTEAFF. CDR3 DNA: TGTGCCAGCTCACTCGGACAGGGTCCCACTGAAGCTTTCTTT.

V usage is TRBV19 and J usage is TRBJ1-1; D remains ambiguous. The CDR3 is 13 residues long. The germline CDR1 and CDR2 sequences are LNHDA and SQIVND (reference sequence). V was clipped by 4 bases and J by 0 bases, with 6 bases between them. CDR3 protein: CASSTLLNTEAFF. CDR3 DNA sequence: TGTGCCAGTAGTACCTTATTGAACACTGAAGCTTTCTTT.

The chain couples TRBV6-6 to TRBJ2-2; D possibly corresponds to TRBD2 (6 bases). Germline lookup yields CDR1 MNHNY and CDR2 SVGAGI (reference sequence). The germline V and J ends were trimmed by 5 bases and 4 bases, with 17 bases remaining between them. CDR3 length: 16 residues. CDR3 in DNA: TGTGCCAGCAGTACCGAGGGAGGTCCGCGCACCGGGGAGCTGTTTTTT. Protein product: CASSTEGGPRTGELFF.

The chain carries TRBV19 and TRBJ2-3; 12 bases line up with TRBD2. Germline trimming cut 8 bases from V and 4 bases from J; bases unmatched to any gene: 10. The CDR3 runs to 16 residues. Germline CDR1 reads LNHDA; CDR2 reads SQIVND (reference sequence). In DNA, the CDR3 is TGTGCCAGTGGGACTAGCGGGTTCACCGGGCCAGATACGCAGTATTTT. This gives the protein CASGTSGFTGPDTQYF.

The chain carries TRBV19 and TRBJ2-7; tentative D call: TRBD2 (6 bases). CDR1 and CDR2 from the germline V gene are LNHDA and SQIVND (reference sequence). Trimming took off 6 bases at V and 6 bases at J, with 12 bases between the two ends. The CDR3 covers 12 residues. The CDR3 sequence: CASRTRVGEQYF. The CDR3 bases are TGTGCCAGTAGGACTAGGGTGGGCGAGCAGTACTTC.

In nucleotides, the CDR3 is TGCGCCAGCAGCCTGATCGGACGGGAGTACGAGCAGTACTTC. Protein: CASSLIGREYEQYF. The rearrangement uses TRBV4-1 and TRBJ2-7; perhaps TRBD2 as D (6 bases). Germline V gene sequence: CDR1 MGHRA, CDR2 YSYEKL. Trimming left V 4 bases short and J 4 bases short, with 14 bases between. The CDR3 runs to 14 residues.